One and the same sample provided the 25 T cell receptor beta chains below, sequenced in a study of OX40 agonist ivuxolimab in advanced cancers. This table comes from immunoSEQ multiplex PCR, and its TCRdb copy is limited to in-frame clones, with some not included. There are about 64,000 clones in the sample; 80% to 90% occur only once, and over 11% lies in the top ten. The material was CD4+ or CD8+ T cells sorted from blood, obtained in a trial of the OX40 agonist ivuxolimab. Source of these receptors: an adult with an advanced solid tumor such as melanoma, head and neck, liver or kidney cancer.

The chain combines TRBV27 with TRBJ1-1; D is unresolved. Germline CDR1 reads MNHEY; CDR2 reads SMNVEV (reference sequence). The length of the CDR3 is 13 residues. V was cut by 5 bases and J by 14 bases, with 21 bases left in between. CDR3 nucleotide sequence: TGTGCCAGCAGTCCAGACCCTAACACTGAGGAGTTCTTT. Protein: CASSPDPNTEEFF.

The J gene is TRBJ1-1, the V gene TRBV30, with TRBD1 identical over 7 bases. Germline V gene sequence: CDR1 GTSNPN, CDR2 SVGIG (reference sequence). The CDR3 has 12 amino acids. The V and J ends lost 3 bases and 8 bases, in that order; junction bases with no gene match: 6. The CDR3 loop reads CAWSRGNGEAFF. DNA of the CDR3: TGTGCCTGGAGCAGGGGGAACGGCGAAGCTTTCTTT.

The chain joins TRBV5-1 to TRBJ1-1; TRBD1 might be the D (6 bases). CDR1 SGHRS and CDR2 YFSETQ come from the germline V gene. The CDR3 sequence is 15 residues long. V lost 5 bases, J lost 0 bases, and 14 bases lay in between. The CDR3: CASRPYQGMNTEAFF. In nucleotides, the CDR3 is TGCGCCAGCAGGCCTTACCAGGGGATGAACACTGAAGCTTTCTTT. Based on the CDR3 plus reference TRBV5-1 and TRBJ1-1, the full variable domain is KAGVTQTPRYLIKTRGQQVTLSCSPISGHRSVSWYQQTPGQGLQFLFEYFSETQRNKGNFPGRFSGRQFSNSRSEMNVSTLELGDSALYLCASRPYQGMNTEAFFGQGTRLTVV.

This clone was counted between two and nine times. The rearrangement uses TRBV20-1 and TRBJ2-4; the D is unclear. Germline V gene lookup returns CDR1 DFQATT and CDR2 SNEGSKA (reference sequence). The CDR3 totals 11 residues. V dropped 3 bases and J dropped 9 bases, with 9 bases sitting between them. The CDR3: CSASEQFIQYF. The CDR3 region has the DNA TGCAGTGCTAGCGAGCAGTTCATTCAGTACTTC.

The V gene is TRBV29-1, the J gene TRBJ2-7; TRBD2 might be the D (5 bases). V lost 4 bases and J lost 2, with 9 bases in between. Per the germline V gene, CDR1 is SQVTM and CDR2 is ANQGSEA. This CDR3 spans 12 amino acids. Here the CDR3 reads CSVVGRPYEQYF. CDR3 DNA: TGCAGCGTTGTGGGGAGACCCTACGAGCAGTACTTC.

The rearrangement uses TRBV27 and TRBJ1-3, with a weak D call TRBD1 (6 bases). V shed 3 bases and J shed 2 bases, with 11 bases lying between them. CDR3 length: 15 amino acids. Germline V lookup: CDR1 MNHEY, CDR2 SMNVEV (reference sequence). The CDR3 DNA reads as TGTGCCAGCAGTTTCTCCGGGACAACTGGAAACACCATATATTTT. This encodes CASSFSGTTGNTIYF.

J is TRBJ1-2 and V is TRBV5-6; 7 bases match TRBD1. Germline V lookup: CDR1 SGHDT, CDR2 YYEEEE. V dropped 4 bases and J dropped 2; count of bases not matched to a gene: 11. There are 16 residues in the CDR3. CDR3 DNA sequence: TGTGCCAGCAGCCAACTTTATGAGACAGGGAACTATGGCTACACCTTC. Translating gives CASSQLYETGNYGYTF.

The rearrangement joins TRBV19 to TRBJ1-6, with D possibly matching TRBD1 (5 bases). The germline V gene encodes CDR1 LNHDA and CDR2 SQIVND (reference sequence). Trimming pared 3 bases from V and 11 bases from J, leaving 14 bases between. CDR3 length: 14 amino acids. The CDR3 bases are TGTGCCAGTAGTATGGGGGTGGGGGGTGCACCCCTCCACTTT. Translated, it gives CASSMGVGGAPLHF.

The chain combines TRBV27 with TRBJ2-7; D remains unclear. Germline CDR1 and CDR2: MNHEY and SMNVEV (reference sequence). V was cut by 4 bases and J by 0 bases, with 10 bases left in between. The CDR3 consists of 14 residues. The DNA of the CDR3 is TGTGCCAGCAGTTCAACAGTTCTCTCCTACGAGCAGTACTTC. Translating gives CASSSTVLSYEQYF.

The J gene is TRBJ1-5, the V gene TRBV28; 10 bases fit TRBD1. The CDR3 sequence is 13 residues long. CDR1 and CDR2 from the germline V gene are MDHEN and SYDVKM. The trim removed 8 bases at V and 7 bases at J, leaving 5 bases unmatched. DNA of the CDR3: TGTGCCAGCGATGGACAGGGGGGACAGCCCCAGCATTTT. It encodes CASDGQGGQPQHF.

The chain combines TRBV4-1 with TRBJ2-7; either TRBD1 or TRBD2 may supply D (5 bases each). Germline values: CDR1 MGHRA, CDR2 YSYEKL. V lost 3 bases and J lost 4, with 13 bases in between. The CDR3 runs to 14 residues. The CDR3 region has the DNA TGCGCCAGCAGCCAGCCCGGGGCCTCTTACGAGCAGTACTTC. Its translation: CASSQPGASYEQYF.

The V gene is TRBV27, the J gene TRBJ2-2, with no clear D. The germline CDR1 and CDR2 sequences are MNHEY and SMNVEV (reference sequence). The V end lost 2 bases, the J end lost 5 bases, and 6 bases lay between the germline ends. This CDR3 spans 13 amino acids. As DNA, the CDR3 is TGTGCCAGCAGTTTAGGATCGACCGGGGAGCTGTTTTTT. Protein product: CASSLGSTGELFF.

The V call is TRBV7-9, the J call TRBJ2-5; 8 bases are shared with TRBD2. From germline, CDR1 is SEHNR and CDR2 FQNEAQ (reference sequence). V trimming: 5 bases; J trimming: 4 bases; junction bases outside the gene matches: 6. The CDR3 covers 14 residues. The CDR3 here is CASSPGLVGETQYF. CDR3 coding DNA: TGTGCCAGCAGCCCGGGACTAGTCGGAGAGACCCAGTACTTC.

The J gene is TRBJ2-7, the V gene TRBV5-1, with no clear D. The CDR3 spans 12 residues. Trimming stripped 5 bases from V and 5 bases from J, with 11 bases between. Germline V gene data show CDR1 as SGHRS and CDR2 as YFSETQ. The DNA of the CDR3 is TGCGCCAGCAGACTCCAAGCAGACGAGCAGTACTTC. Protein product: CASRLQADEQYF.

CDR3 sequence reads: CASTWIGGEQYF. The CDR3 DNA reads TGTGCCAGCACCTGGATAGGGGGCGAGCAGTACTTC. The chain carries TRBV28 and TRBJ2-7; possible D gene TRBD1, 6 bases. The ends were cut back, 7 bases at V and 6 bases at J, with 13 bases in the middle. The length of the CDR3 is 12 residues. The germline V gene has CDR1 MDHEN and CDR2 SYDVKM.

J is TRBJ2-1 and V is TRBV7-9; D may be TRBD1 (6 bases). This CDR3 is built from 13 residues. The V gene's germline CDR1 is SEHNR and CDR2 FQNEAQ (reference sequence). The V gene lost 8 bases and the J gene lost 2 bases, with 10 bases spanning the gap. The CDR3 is CASFGQTYNEQFF. The CDR3 DNA reads TGTGCCAGCTTTGGACAGACCTACAATGAGCAGTTCTTC.

The rearrangement joins TRBV30 to TRBJ2-1, with 7 bases fitting TRBD1. J was trimmed by 8 bases and V by 5 bases; bases with no gene match: 6. The CDR3 has 12 residues. Germline V lookup: CDR1 GTSNPN, CDR2 SVGIG (reference sequence). CDR3 sequence: CAWLRQGYEQFF. The CDR3 bases are TGTGCCTGGTTGAGACAGGGATATGAGCAGTTCTTC. Filled out from reference TRBV30 and TRBJ2-1, the complete variable domain reads SQTIHQWPATLVQPVGSPLSLECTVEGTSNPNLYWYRQAAGRGLQLLFYSVGIGQISSEVPQNLSASRPQDRQFILSSKKLLLSDSGFYLCAWLRQGYEQFFGPGTRLTVL.

The rearrangement links TRBV27 to TRBJ2-1, with D possibly called TRBD1 or TRBD2 (6 bases each). The V end lost 8 bases, the J end lost 0 bases, and 17 bases lay between the germline ends. CDR3 length: 16 residues. Germline V gene lookup returns CDR1 MNHEY and CDR2 SMNVEV (reference sequence). Here the CDR3 reads CASAIRRGFSYNEQFF. The CDR3 region has the DNA TGTGCCAGCGCAATCCGGAGGGGGTTCTCCTACAATGAGCAGTTCTTC.

This sequence joins TRBV19 and TRBJ2-7; 8 positions agree with TRBD2. CDR1 and CDR2 (germline): LNHDA, SQIVND (reference sequence). The trim removed 3 bases at V and 0 bases at J, leaving 4 bases unmatched. This CDR3 spans 15 amino acids. The CDR3 protein is CASSIGAGGSYEQYF. The CDR3, as DNA: TGTGCCAGTAGTATCGGCGCGGGAGGCTCCTACGAGCAGTACTTC.

This clone appeared once. The V and J genes are TRBV27 and TRBJ2-5; no clear D. V was pared by 3 bases and J by 4 bases, with 3 bases between. Germline CDR1 is MNHEY and CDR2 is SMNVEV (reference sequence). The CDR3 contains 11 residues. The CDR3 loop reads CASSFPETQYF. Written as DNA, the CDR3 is TGTGCCAGCAGTTTTCCAGAGACCCAGTACTTC.

This rearrangement joins TRBV7-2 to TRBJ2-1; D uncertain. From germline, CDR1 is SGHTA and CDR2 FQGNSA. The CDR3 contains 15 residues. Trimming pared 1 base from V and 0 bases from J, leaving 7 bases between. CDR3 nucleotide sequence: TGTGCCAGCAGCTTAGGAGGCAACTCCTACAATGAGCAGTTCTTC. Translation: CASSLGGNSYNEQFF.

Only one count was recorded for this clone. The chain joins TRBV5-1 to TRBJ2-1, with D maybe TRBD2 (6 bases). The CDR3 is 14 amino acids. V was clipped by 2 bases and J by 5 bases, with 11 bases between them. Germline V lookup: CDR1 SGHRS, CDR2 YFSETQ. CDR3 in amino acids: CASSFSGGNNEQFF. The CDR3 nucleotides read TGCGCCAGCAGCTTCAGCGGAGGGAACAATGAGCAGTTCTTC.

This chain connects TRBV7-3 to TRBJ2-2; D ambiguous. V lost 1 base and J 8 bases, leaving 5 bases between the germline ends. Per the germline V gene, CDR1 is SGHTA and CDR2 is FQGTGA. The CDR3 consists of 12 residues. The CDR3 nucleotides are TGTGCCAGCAGCTTAATAGGAGGGGAGCTGTTTTTT. It codes for CASSLIGGELFF.

The rearrangement joins TRBV14 to TRBJ2-7; D possibly uses TRBD1 or TRBD2 (5 bases each). Germline CDR1 is SGHDN and CDR2 is FVKESK. This CDR3 comprises 15 residues. V was trimmed by 5 bases and J by 2 bases, leaving 16 bases between them. The CDR3 coding sequence is TGTGCCAGCAGCGTAGTGGCAGGGAGTACCTACGAGCAGTACTTC. It is translated as CASSVVAGSTYEQYF.

V usage is TRBV10-3 and J usage is TRBJ2-2; no reliable D call. Germline assignment: CDR1 ENHRY and CDR2 SYGVKD. V lost 5 bases and J 7 bases, leaving 5 bases between the germline ends. This CDR3 is built from 11 residues. This CDR3 reads CAISPDGELFF. CDR3 nucleotide sequence: TGTGCCATCAGTCCTGACGGGGAGCTGTTTTTT.